A selection of T cell receptor beta chains follows, all from one sample in a study of cytomegalovirus exposure and HLA in healthy donors. The assay was immunoSEQ multiplex PCR, and TCRdb's table has in-frame clones only and misses some. Here the sample spans some 140,000 clones, roughly 74% being singletons. The material sequenced was PBMCs. The receptors come from a man aged 18 to 30 in good health and CMV-seronegative. Each CDR3 is given with its conserved first and last residue. A D gene is named only where the DNA matches it firmly.

V gene	J gene	D gene	CDR3 protein
TRBV4-1	TRBJ2-7	TRBD1	CASSQAGTGSGEQYF
TRBV20-1	TRBJ1-2	NA	CSARIQRTYTF
TRBV2	TRBJ1-5	TRBD1	CASSPRQGYVGNQPQHF
TRBV11-3	TRBJ1-1	TRBD1	CASSLRTGPNTEAFF
TRBV20-1	TRBJ2-7	NA	CSATRRTEEYF
TRBV19	TRBJ1-2	NA	CASSIGIGTVLSNLYGYTF
TRBV5-1	TRBJ2-1	NA	CASSLGPEDEQFF
TRBV19	TRBJ2-1	NA	CASSYDRSSYNEQFF
TRBV4-2	TRBJ2-3	TRBD1	CASSQVDRGLGDTQYF
TRBV6-5	TRBJ1-4	NA	CASSLTGEKLFF
TRBV5-1	TRBJ2-3	TRBD1	CASSLTGTGRMDTQYF
TRBV27	TRBJ1-1	NA	CASRRDTNTEAFF
TRBV5-1	TRBJ1-2	TRBD1	CASSSTTGDGYTF
TRBV6-5	TRBJ1-1	NA	CASSHGRGAGTEAFF
TRBV6-5	TRBJ1-1	TRBD1	CASSYDRGRIAEAFF
TRBV4-2	TRBJ2-4	TRBD2	CASSPETGGGKNIQYF
TRBV10-3	TRBJ1-5	TRBD1	CAISGDRGDQPQHF
TRBV30	TRBJ1-6	TRBD1	CAWRGQGYNSPLHF
TRBV25-1	TRBJ2-2	TRBD2	CASSEYSAGRAGELFF
TRBV19	TRBJ2-6	NA	CASSREGAGANVLTF
TRBV4-3	TRBJ2-7	NA	CASSQDLVGPYEQYF
TRBV7-6	TRBJ1-1	NA	CASSLEGRVNTEAFF
TRBV5-5	TRBJ2-3	NA	CASSGAGTIRPDTQYF